This T cell receptor beta chain was sequenced in a study of regulatory T cells in long-lasting Graves disease. General study findings and limits: Patients with persistent disease showed a bias toward TRBV28, TRBJ1-2 and TRBJ2-5. Those with persistent Graves' had less TCR diversity than newly diagnosed patients.

Per germline, CDR1 SGHNT and CDR2 YYREEE (reference sequence). Between the trimmed V and J ends, which lost 4 bases and 0 bases, there was a span of 13 bases. CDR3 length equals 15 residues. This sample's time point: newly diagnosed GD, antithyroid drugs for less than 3 months. TCR sequences were obtained from RNA taken from PBMCs. CDR3 regions were amplified by Arm-PCR using iRepertoire HTBI primers to build TCR beta libraries. TCRdb re-called the multiplex PCR reads with MiXCR, one entry per CDR3 protein. The table includes roughly 500,000 distinct CDR3 sequences, about 11% detected once. This clonotype was observed many times. Its antigen remains unknown. The data also belong to a second study, concerning T cells in Graves' hyperthyroidism and ophthalmopathy.

This TCR was recovered from a woman in her thirties with Graves disease. V gene TRBV5-4 combines with J gene TRBJ1-1, with a weak D call TRBD1 (6 bases). The sequenced sample was peripheral blood mononuclear cells (PBMCs), obtained at new diagnosis, from a patient treated with antithyroid drugs. The DNA for the CDR3 is TGTGCCAGCAGCCTACAGGGAGGGGTGAACACTGAAGCTTTCTTT. Its protein is CASSLQGGVNTEAFF.